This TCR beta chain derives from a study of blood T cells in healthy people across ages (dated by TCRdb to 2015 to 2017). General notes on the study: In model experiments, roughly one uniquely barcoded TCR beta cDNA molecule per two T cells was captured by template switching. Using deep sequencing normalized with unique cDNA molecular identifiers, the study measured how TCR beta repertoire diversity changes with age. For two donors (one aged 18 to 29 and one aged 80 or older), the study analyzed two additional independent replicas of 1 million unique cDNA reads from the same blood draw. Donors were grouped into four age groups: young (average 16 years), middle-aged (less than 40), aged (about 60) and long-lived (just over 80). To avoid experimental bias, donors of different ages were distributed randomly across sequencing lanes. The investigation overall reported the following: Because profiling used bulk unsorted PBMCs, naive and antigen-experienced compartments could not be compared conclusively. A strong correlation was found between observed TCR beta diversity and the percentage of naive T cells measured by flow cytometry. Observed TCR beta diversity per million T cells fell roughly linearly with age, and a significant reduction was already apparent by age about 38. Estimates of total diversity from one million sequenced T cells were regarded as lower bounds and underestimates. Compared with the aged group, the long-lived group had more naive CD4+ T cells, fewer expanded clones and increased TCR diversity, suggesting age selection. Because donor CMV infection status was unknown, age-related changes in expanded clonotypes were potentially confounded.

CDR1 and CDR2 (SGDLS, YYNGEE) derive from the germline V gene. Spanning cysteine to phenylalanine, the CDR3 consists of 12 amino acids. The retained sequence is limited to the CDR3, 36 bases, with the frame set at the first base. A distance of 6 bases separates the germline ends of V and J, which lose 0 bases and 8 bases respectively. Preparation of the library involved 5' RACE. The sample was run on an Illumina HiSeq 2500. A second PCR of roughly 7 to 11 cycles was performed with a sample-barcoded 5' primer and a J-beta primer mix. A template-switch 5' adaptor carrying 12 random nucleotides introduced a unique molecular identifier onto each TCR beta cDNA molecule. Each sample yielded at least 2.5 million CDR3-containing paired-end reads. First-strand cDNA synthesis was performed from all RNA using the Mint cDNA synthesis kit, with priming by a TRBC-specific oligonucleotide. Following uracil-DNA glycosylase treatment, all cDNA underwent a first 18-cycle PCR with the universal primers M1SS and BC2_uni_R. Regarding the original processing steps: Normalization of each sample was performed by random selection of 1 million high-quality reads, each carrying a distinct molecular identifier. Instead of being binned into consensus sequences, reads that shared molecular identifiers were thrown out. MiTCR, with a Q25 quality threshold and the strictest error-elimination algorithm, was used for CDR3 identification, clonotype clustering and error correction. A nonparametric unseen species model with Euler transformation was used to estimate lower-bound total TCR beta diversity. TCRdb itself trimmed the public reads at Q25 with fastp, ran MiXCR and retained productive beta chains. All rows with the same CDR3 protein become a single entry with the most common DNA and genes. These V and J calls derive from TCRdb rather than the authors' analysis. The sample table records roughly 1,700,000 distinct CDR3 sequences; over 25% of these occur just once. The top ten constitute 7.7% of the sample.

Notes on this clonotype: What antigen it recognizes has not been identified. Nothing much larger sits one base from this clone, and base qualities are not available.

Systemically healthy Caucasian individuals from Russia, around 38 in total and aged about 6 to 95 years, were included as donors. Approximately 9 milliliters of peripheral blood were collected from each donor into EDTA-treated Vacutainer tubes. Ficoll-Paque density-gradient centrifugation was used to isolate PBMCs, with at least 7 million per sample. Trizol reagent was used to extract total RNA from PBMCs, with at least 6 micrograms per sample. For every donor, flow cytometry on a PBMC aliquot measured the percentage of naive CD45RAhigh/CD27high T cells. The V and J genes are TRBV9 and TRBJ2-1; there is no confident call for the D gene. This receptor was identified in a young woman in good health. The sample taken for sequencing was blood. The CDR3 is CASSVETYEQFF. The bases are TGTGCCAGCAGCGTAGAAACATATGAGCAGTTCTTC. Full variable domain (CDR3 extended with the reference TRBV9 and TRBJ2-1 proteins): DSGVTQTPKHLITATGQRVTLRCSPRSGDLSVYWYQQSLDQGLQFLIQYYNGEERAKGNILERFSAQQFPDLHSELNLSSLELGDSALYFCASSVETYEQFFGPGTRLTVL.